This TCR beta chain was sequenced during a study of blood T cell repertoires in COVID-19. Study-wide background: Samples taken during acute and convalescent COVID-19 were collected in the United States, Italy and Spain. From T cells, B-cell-depleted T cells, or PBMCs came the material, which was cDNA or gDNA.

J lost 5 bases, V lost 9 bases, and 7 bases had no gene match. This CDR3 is 13 amino acids long. Germline values: CDR1 LNHNV, CDR2 YYDKDF (reference sequence). In the authors' methods: Using reference gene primer amplification, nucleated cell counts were estimated. Data came from immunoSEQ multiplex PCR; TCRdb stores just in-frame clones and leaves some out. V and J calls and clone size are copied from that table; D and trimming were computed from the DNA. In the table there are some 450,000 clones, 88% of which are singletons. Patients from Seattle were sampled longitudinally, starting during active infection.

The TCR sequence derives from a woman in her forties or fifties with COVID-19, enrolled during active disease. Sequenced input: peripheral blood. The V call is TRBV15, the J call TRBJ1-2, with TRBD1 matching 9 bases. The CDR3 loop reads CATKNRGLYGYTF. The CDR3 DNA reads as TGTGCCACAAAAAACAGGGGGCTGTATGGCTACACCTTC.